Listed here are 27 T cell receptor beta chains from one sample, sequenced in a study of CD8+ T cells in alopecia areata. cDNA serving as the sequencing template came from extracted, reverse transcribed RNA. Sequencing used immunoSEQ multiplex PCR; TCRdb keeps in-frame clones, though not all of them. The table includes around 82,000 clones, about 51% detected once. Source material: NKG2D-high CD8+ T cells sorted from blood. The receptors were sampled from a human donor with alopecia areata.

The CDR3 region is CASSFNPGHPQETQYF. CDR3 nucleotide sequence: TGTGCCAGCAGCTTCAACCCGGGACATCCCCAAGAGACCCAGTACTTC. The rearrangement uses TRBV7-9 and TRBJ2-5; possibly TRBD1 for D (6 bases). The germline V and J ends were trimmed by 3 bases and 1 base, with 15 bases remaining between them. Germline V gives CDR1 SEHNR, CDR2 FQNEAQ (reference sequence). The CDR3 sequence is 16 residues long.

The rearrangement joins TRBV27 to TRBJ2-5; no firm D call. The CDR3 contains 11 residues. V was trimmed by 4 bases and J by 7 bases, leaving 7 bases between them. Germline V CDR1 and CDR2: MNHEY, SMNVEV (reference sequence). CDR3 nucleotides: TGTGCCAGCAGTTACTGGGGGACCCAGTACTTC. This translates into CASSYWGTQYF.

This chain connects TRBV29-1 to TRBJ2-2; 7 positions match TRBD1. The length of the CDR3 is 12 residues. V lost 7 bases to trimming and J lost 5 bases; unmatched junction nucleotides: 4. The germline gives CDR1 SQVTM, CDR2 ANQGSEA. The CDR3 loop reads CSGEGATGELFF. For the CDR3, the DNA is TGCAGCGGCGAGGGGGCGACCGGGGAGCTGTTTTTT.

The gene calls are TRBV29-1 and TRBJ1-1, with D possibly TRBD1 on 5 matching bases. The germline V gene encodes CDR1 SQVTM and CDR2 ANQGSEA. This CDR3 comprises 14 residues. V dropped 7 bases and J dropped 1 base, with 16 bases sitting between them. The CDR3 coding sequence is TGCAGCGCCCCTAGGGACGGAGGGAACACTGAAGCTTTCTTT. The encoded protein is CSAPRDGGNTEAFF.

In DNA, the CDR3 is TGCGCCAGCAGCCCCGGTTCCCTACCTGGCTACACCTTC. It codes for CASSPGSLPGYTF. V usage is TRBV4-1 and J usage is TRBJ1-2; no definite D call. The germline V gene has CDR1 MGHRA and CDR2 YSYEKL. The CDR3 extends over 13 amino acids. V gave up 4 bases and J gave up 7 bases, with 13 bases separating them.

This clone was seen more than once but under ten times. This sequence joins TRBV29-1 and TRBJ2-2; TRBD2 agrees at 13 bases. The germline V gene has CDR1 SQVTM and CDR2 ANQGSEA. Unmatched junction bases numbered 4, after V lost 6 bases and J lost 6 bases. CDR3 size: 14 residues. This chain's CDR3 is CSVILAGGPGELFF. Written as DNA, the CDR3 is TGCAGCGTGATACTAGCGGGAGGGCCCGGGGAGCTGTTTTTT.

The CDR3 loop is CASSVADRATNSPLHF. CDR3 bases: TGTGCCAGCAGCGTAGCGGACAGGGCAACTAATTCACCCCTCCACTTT. The V call is TRBV9, the J call TRBJ1-6; 8 bases are shared with TRBD1. The CDR3 runs to 16 residues. With 0 bases clipped from V and 6 bases from J, the junction kept 5 bases outside the gene matches. The V gene's germline CDR1 is SGDLS and CDR2 YYNGEE.

V usage is TRBV10-3 and J usage is TRBJ1-2; D gene unclear. The CDR3 is made up of 14 amino acids. The germline V and J ends were trimmed by 0 bases and 8 bases, with 13 bases remaining between them. From germline, CDR1 is ENHRY and CDR2 SYGVKD. The DNA of the CDR3 is TGTGCCATCAGTGAGTCTTCCCATTTTGAAGGCTACACCTTC. It translates to CAISESSHFEGYTF.

This clone showed up just a few times. CDR3 loop: CASSHPEGLAGSGELFF. DNA of the CDR3: TGTGCCAGCAGCCATCCCGAAGGACTAGCGGGTTCCGGGGAGCTGTTTTTT. The chain combines TRBV14 with TRBJ2-2; 11 nucleotides line up with TRBD2. V was clipped by 3 bases and J by 6 bases; unmatched bases: 9. CDR3 size: 17 residues. CDR1 and CDR2 from the germline V gene are SGHDN and FVKESK.

The chain employs TRBV14 and TRBJ2-1; 10 bases match TRBD2. CDR1 SGHDN and CDR2 FVKESK come from the germline V gene. The CDR3 runs 15 residues. Unmatched junction bases numbered 0, after V lost 4 bases and J lost 0 bases. The CDR3 reads CASSPSGSSYNEQFF. The DNA for the CDR3 is TGTGCCAGCAGCCCTAGCGGGAGCTCCTACAATGAGCAGTTCTTC.

This sequence joins TRBV25-1 and TRBJ2-1; TRBD2 might be the D (6 bases). From germline, CDR1 is MGHDK and CDR2 SYGVNS. Trimming removed 5 bases from V and 3 bases from J, with 11 bases in between. This CDR3 has 14 residues. The CDR3 DNA sequence: TGTGCCAGCAGTCCCGGGGAGGACTACAATGAGCAGTTCTTC. Translation: CASSPGEDYNEQFF.

The gene calls are TRBV6-1 and TRBJ2-3; 8 bases agree with TRBD1. From germline, CDR1 is MNHNS and CDR2 SASEGT. The CDR3 contains 14 residues. The junction had 0 bases not matched to a gene; V was cut back by 4 bases and J by 0 bases. CDR3 sequence: CASSGQGSTDTQYF. The CDR3 coding sequence is TGTGCCAGCAGTGGACAGGGGAGCACAGATACGCAGTATTTT.

CDR3 in DNA: TGTGCCAGCAGCCCCCTTTTTGACCCGTCTCCTGAAGCTTTCTTT. It codes for CASSPLFDPSPEAFF. The chain uses TRBV6-6 and TRBJ1-1; D is unresolved. There are 15 residues in the CDR3. Germline V CDR1 and CDR2: MNHNY, SVGAGI (reference sequence). V lost 6 bases and J lost 6, with 20 bases in between.

This clone was detected a few times. The chain uses TRBV29-1 and TRBJ2-2; D is uncertain. The germline V gene has CDR1 SQVTM and CDR2 ANQGSEA. V lost 7 bases, J lost 6 bases, and 12 bases lay in between. This CDR3 is built from 12 residues. Here the CDR3 DNA reads TGCAGCGCCCTACAGTGGGCCGGGGAGCTGTTTTTT. It encodes CSALQWAGELFF.

This clone has a handful of counts. The chain recombines TRBV28 with TRBJ1-4; tentatively, D is TRBD1 (5 bases). This CDR3 spans 14 amino acids. Germline V gives CDR1 MDHEN, CDR2 SYDVKM. The V end lost 4 bases, the J end lost 7 bases, and 13 bases lay between the germline ends. CDR3 loop: CASSSTKGPEKLFF. The CDR3 nucleotides are TGTGCCAGCAGTTCGACTAAGGGACCTGAAAAACTGTTTTTT.

The gene calls are TRBV30 and TRBJ2-1, with D maybe TRBD1 (5 bases). This CDR3 spans 12 amino acids. The germline V gene has CDR1 GTSNPN and CDR2 SVGIG (reference sequence). V was pared by 5 bases and J by 6 bases, with 11 bases between. The CDR3 sequence is CAWQGDANEQFF. The DNA of the CDR3 is TGTGCCTGGCAGGGTGACGCCAATGAGCAGTTCTTC.

V usage is TRBV2 and J usage is TRBJ2-7, with a weak D call TRBD2 (6 bases). CDR1 is SNHLY, CDR2 FYNNEI, per germline. With 8 bases removed from V and 3 bases from J, the gap between germline ends came to 14 bases. The CDR3 is 13 amino acids. CDR3 sequence: CASSRRVRYEQYF. CDR3 DNA sequence: TGTGCCAGCTCCCGGAGGGTCCGCTACGAGCAGTACTTC.

In its sample, this clone was seen a few times. V and J are TRBV29-1 and TRBJ2-7; maybe TRBD1 (6 bases). There are 16 residues in the CDR3. Per germline, CDR1 SQVTM and CDR2 ANQGSEA. Trimming left V 6 bases short and J 3 bases short, with 24 bases between. CDR3 sequence (DNA): TGCAGCGTCCAATCCACGGACAGACTCAGTCACTACGAGCAGTACTTC. Amino acids: CSVQSTDRLSHYEQYF.

The chain recombines TRBV27 with TRBJ1-2; 9 nucleotides align to TRBD1. This CDR3 comprises 16 residues. From germline, CDR1 is MNHEY and CDR2 SMNVEV (reference sequence). V dropped 6 bases and J dropped 4; count of bases not matched to a gene: 12. CDR3 protein: CASSPIPDRGGYGYTF. DNA of the CDR3: TGTGCCAGCAGCCCAATTCCGGACAGGGGAGGCTATGGCTACACCTTC.

J is TRBJ2-5 and V is TRBV29-1; 8 bases line up with TRBD1. Looked up from germline, CDR1 is SQVTM and CDR2 is ANQGSEA. The CDR3 has 14 residues. V lost 1 base and J lost 5; bases outside the gene matches: 6. The CDR3 here is CSVEADREIETQYF. CDR3 nucleotides: TGCAGCGTTGAAGCGGACAGGGAAATTGAGACCCAGTACTTC.

This chain connects TRBV5-6 to TRBJ2-1; D not resolved. V was trimmed by 4 bases and J by 8 bases, leaving 16 bases between them. The CDR3 length is 14 residues. In germline, CDR1 is SGHDT, CDR2 YYEEEE. CDR3 DNA sequence: TGTGCCAGCAGCAGTAATTGGGAAACATATGAGCAGTTCTTC. This translates into CASSSNWETYEQFF. Drawing the rest from reference TRBV5-6 and TRBJ2-1, the complete variable domain is DAGVTQSPTHLIKTRGQQVTLRCSPKSGHDTVSWYQQALGQGPQFIFQYYEEEERQRGNFPDRFSGHQFPNYSSELNVNALLLGDSALYLCASSSNWETYEQFFGPGTRLTVL.

Remarks on this clone: The sample holds other DNA sequences that translate to the same CDR3. The chain carries TRBV14 and TRBJ1-2, with D possibly being TRBD1 (6 bases). The germline V gene encodes CDR1 SGHDN and CDR2 FVKESK. This CDR3 has 13 amino acids. V was cut by 4 bases and J by 5 bases, with 11 bases left in between. CDR3: CASSPGTNYGYTF. Written as DNA, the CDR3 is TGTGCCAGCAGCCCGGGGACAAATTATGGCTACACCTTC.

The chain recombines TRBV7-2 with TRBJ2-2; D is uncertain. Per the germline V gene, CDR1 is SGHTA and CDR2 is FQGNSA. V lost 5 bases, J lost 5 bases, and 3 bases lay in between. This CDR3 comprises 11 residues. Written as DNA, the CDR3 is TGTGCCAGCAGCCAAACCGGGGAGCTGTTTTTT. Its translation is CASSQTGELFF.

This clone occurred a few times. The chain couples TRBV7-9 to TRBJ2-5; TRBD2 matches at 7 bases. Germline V lookup: CDR1 SEHNR, CDR2 FQNEAQ (reference sequence). The J segment lost 4 bases and the V segment lost 8 bases, leaving 10 bases of the junction unmatched. CDR3 length equals 14 residues. CDR3 bases: TGTGCCAGCTCCCTCGGGGAGGGGAGAGAGACCCAGTACTTC. The encoded protein is CASSLGEGRETQYF.

The table lists this clone with a count of one. The rearrangement uses TRBV27 and TRBJ1-4; perhaps TRBD1 as D (5 bases). Trimming left V 6 bases short and J 8 bases short, with 19 bases between. CDR1 is MNHEY, CDR2 SMNVEV, per germline (reference sequence). The CDR3 runs 15 residues. The CDR3 nucleotides are TGTGCCAGCAGCCATTATGGGGGGATCAACGAAAAACTGTTTTTT. Its translation: CASSHYGGINEKLFF.

The sample holds a few counts of this clone. The V and J genes are TRBV2 and TRBJ2-1; 9 nucleotides match TRBD2. The V segment lost 6 bases and the J segment 7 bases; nucleotides outside the gene matches: 7. Germline assignment: CDR1 SNHLY and CDR2 FYNNEI. This CDR3 comprises 14 residues. The chain's CDR3 is CASRVAGARNEQFF. DNA for the CDR3: TGTGCCAGCAGGGTAGCGGGGGCCAGAAATGAGCAGTTCTTC.

The table lists this clone with a few counts. The chain couples TRBV7-6 to TRBJ2-5; D might be TRBD1 (5 bases). CDR3 length: 14 amino acids. Trimming removed 5 bases from V and 2 bases from J, with 12 bases in between. Per the germline V gene, CDR1 is SGHVS and CDR2 is FNYEAQ. The CDR3 bases are TGTGCCAGCAGCGCCCTGACAGTACAAGAGACCCAGTACTTC. Its protein product is CASSALTVQETQYF.